This is a list of T cell receptor beta chains from one sample in a study of shared clonotypes between healthy human individuals. The table came from immunoSEQ multiplex PCR; TCRdb's copy has only in-frame clones and leaves some out. This sample has about 2.4 million clones, with 93% found just once. Sequenced: naive CD4+ T cells from PBMCs. Receptors were obtained from a man in his late teens or twenties in good health. Some clones in this sample may be carry-over from other donors' samples. Both conserved end residues are part of each CDR3. The D gene is left open where the match is weak. Size tells how often a clone was seen (once, few, many) or the class of an expanded clone, and some rows leave it out.

J gene	D gene	clone size	V gene	CDR3 DNA	CDR3 protein
TRBJ1-2	NA	NA	TRBV5-6	TGTGCCAGCAGCTTGGAAGTTGGCCGCTATGGCTACACCTTC	CASSLEVGRYGYTF
TRBJ2-5	NA	NA	TRBV30	TGTGCCTGGAGTGCACGATGGGGCATCCGCCAGGAGACCCAGTACTTC	CAWSARWGIRQETQYF
TRBJ2-6	NA	NA	TRBV30	TGTGCCTGGAGTGTCTTGGGAGCTGGGGCCAACGTCCTGACTTTC	CAWSVLGAGANVLTF
TRBJ1-3	NA	NA	TRBV9	TGTGCCAGCAGCCCTACCGGGGGTAATTCTGGAAACACCATATATTTT	CASSPTGGNSGNTIYF
TRBJ2-3	TRBD2	NA	TRBV9	TGTGCCAGCAGCGTAGTAGGGGACTGGCGGGAGGATACGCAGTATTTT	CASSVVGDWREDTQYF
TRBJ2-4	NA	once	TRBV6-6	TGTGCCAGCAGTGCCCAGAGACTAGCCAAAAACATTCAGTACTTC	CASSAQRLAKNIQYF
TRBJ2-7	NA	once	TRBV29-1	TGCAGCGTTGGTGGTGGGGGGGGCGTCCCCTACGAGCAGTACTTC	CSVGGGGGVPYEQYF
TRBJ2-2	NA	NA	TRBV7-2	TGTGCCAGCAGAATAGCGGTAGTGGTTGCCGGGGAGCTGTTTTTT	CASRIAVVVAGELFF
TRBJ1-1	NA	NA	TRBV6-4	TGTGCCAGCAGACCCCAGGCGGGGGGCACTGAAGCTTTCTTT	CASRPQAGGTEAFF
TRBJ2-1	NA	NA	TRBV4-1	TGCGCCAGCACCCCTCGACAGAACAGGGGGGGGTTTTATGATCACAATGAGCAGTTCTTC	CASTPRQNRGGFYDHNEQFF
TRBJ2-5	NA	NA	TRBV29-1	TGCAGCGTCCAGCGGGCGGGTGGGGAGACCCAGTACTTC	CSVQRAGGETQYF
TRBJ1-2	NA	NA	TRBV5-4	TGTGCCAGCAGCGTTCCCGATCACAGGGACTATGGCTACACCTTC	CASSVPDHRDYGYTF
TRBJ2-5	NA	NA	TRBV29-1	TGCAGCGTCGGCAGGACAGTCCAAGAGACCCAGTACTTC	CSVGRTVQETQYF
TRBJ1-3	NA	NA	TRBV18	TGTGCCAGCTCACCGGTACCATACTCTGGAAACACCATATATTTT	CASSPVPYSGNTIYF
TRBJ2-7	TRBD2	NA	TRBV7-2	TGTGCCAGCAGCTTAAGACTAGCGGGAGGTTACGAGCAGTACTTC	CASSLRLAGGYEQYF
TRBJ2-7	TRBD1	NA	TRBV5-8	TGTGCCAGCAGCTTAGGACAGGGTTATTACGAGCAGTACTTC	CASSLGQGYYEQYF
TRBJ1-1	NA	NA	TRBV5-1	TGCGCCAGCAGCATAGGATTAAGAGGGACTGAAGCTTTCTTT	CASSIGLRGTEAFF
TRBJ1-1	NA	NA	TRBV7-9	TGTGCCAGCAGCGAACAGGGCACTGAAGCTTTCTTT	CASSEQGTEAFF
TRBJ2-7	NA	NA	TRBV6-1	TGTGCCAGCAGTGAAGCGCCGGAAAGGACGCAGTACTTC	CASSEAPERTQYF
TRBJ2-1	NA	NA	TRBV27	TGTGCCAGCAGTTTACCCGTCGAGCCAGGGGCGGGAGAGGCGCACAATGAGCAGTTCTTC	CASSLPVEPGAGEAHNEQFF
TRBJ2-7	TRBD1	once	TRBV27	TGTGCCAGCAGTTTTTGGGCAGGGGGCAAAGTCGAGCAGTACTTC	CASSFWAGGKVEQYF
TRBJ2-5	TRBD2	NA	TRBV28	TGTGCCAGCAGCGACCCGGGACTAGCGAAAGAGACCCAGTACTTC	CASSDPGLAKETQYF
TRBJ2-1	NA	once	TRBV7-8	TGTGCCAGCAGCCCTCGACAGGCTACCTACAATGAGCAGTTCTTC	CASSPRQATYNEQFF
TRBJ2-1	TRBD2	NA	TRBV7-2	TGTGCCAGCAGCATGGGGCTAGCGGGAGGGTTATATGAGCAGTTCTTC	CASSMGLAGGLYEQFF
TRBJ1-2	NA	NA	TRBV6-5	TGTGCCAGCAGTATGGGACAATTTAACTATGGCTACACCTTC	CASSMGQFNYGYTF
TRBJ2-3	NA	NA	TRBV6-6	TGTGCCAGCAGTTACGGATGGGGGTCGGGCGCAGATACGCAGTATTTT	CASSYGWGSGADTQYF
TRBJ1-2	NA	NA	TRBV28	TGTGCCAGCAGTTTATCCGCACAGGGAGGTGGCTACACCTTC	CASSLSAQGGGYTF
TRBJ2-3	NA	NA	TRBV6-1	TGTGCCAGCAGTATCAGGGACTTCACAGATACGCAGTATTTT	CASSIRDFTDTQYF
TRBJ1-1	TRBD1	NA	TRBV2	TGTGCCAGAAAGCTACAGGGGGCGTCCCCTGAAGCTTTCTTT	CARKLQGASPEAFF
TRBJ1-4	NA	NA	TRBV28	TGTGCCAGCAGTCCGTCTCGCACAGCAACTAATGAAAAACTGTTTTTT	CASSPSRTATNEKLFF
TRBJ2-7	TRBD2	NA	TRBV18	TGTGCCAGCTCACAAACTAGCGGGAGGGTGCGCTACGAGCAGTACTTC	CASSQTSGRVRYEQYF
TRBJ1-1	NA	once	TRBV13	TGTGCCAGCAGCTGGACAGATGACATGAACACTGAAGCTTTCTTT	CASSWTDDMNTEAFF
TRBJ1-5	NA	NA	TRBV6-4	TGTGCCAGCAGTGTCGGTTTCCCGTTCAATCAGCCCCAGCATTTT	CASSVGFPFNQPQHF
TRBJ2-7	NA	NA	TRBV7-6	TGTGCCAGCAGCCCGCGGGGCAGAGCCTACGAGCAGTACTTC	CASSPRGRAYEQYF
TRBJ2-7	NA	NA	TRBV2	TGTGCCAGCAGTGATCAAGGTAGGGGCTACGAGCAGTACTTC	CASSDQGRGYEQYF
TRBJ2-1	TRBD1	NA	TRBV9	TGTGCCAGCGACCCGGGACAGGCCAGATACAATGAGCAGTTCTTC	CASDPGQARYNEQFF
TRBJ2-3	NA	NA	TRBV5-1	TGCGCCAGCAGGCCCCTTTTGGGCACAGATACGCAGTATTTT	CASRPLLGTDTQYF
TRBJ1-2	TRBD1	once	TRBV7-8	TGTGCCAGCAGCATCCCAGGAGGACAGGGGCGGTACACCTTC	CASSIPGGQGRYTF
TRBJ1-2	NA	once	TRBV28	TGTGCCAGCACCACTCCGTCCCCCATCCTCTATGGCTACACCTTC	CASTTPSPILYGYTF
TRBJ2-7	NA	once	TRBV6-6	TGTGCCAGCACCCCACGGGACTCCTACGAGCAGTACTTC	CASTPRDSYEQYF
TRBJ1-5	NA	NA	TRBV7-6	TGTGCCAGCAGCTCCGGGACAACGGTTCAGCCCCAGCATTTT	CASSSGTTVQPQHF
TRBJ1-1	NA	NA	TRBV2	TGTGCCACCCTGAGGGTTTTTATGAACACTGAAGCTTTCTTT	CATLRVFMNTEAFF
TRBJ1-2	NA	NA	TRBV6-1	TGTGCCAGCAGTGATCCAGGGCTCTATGGCTACACCTTC	CASSDPGLYGYTF
TRBJ1-1	NA	NA	TRBV9	TGTGCCAGCAGCGTAGTGGGCCCTGTGGGGTATCTCTCTGAAGCTTTCTTT	CASSVVGPVGYLSEAFF
TRBJ1-1	NA	NA	TRBV6-5	TGTGCCAGCATCGGTCCCCCGGCGGGGAACACTGAAGCTTTCTTT	CASIGPPAGNTEAFF